The clone carrying this TCR beta chain was observed at least ten times. The antigen is undetermined. The data are from a study of early T cells in non-severe SARS-CoV-2 infection. About the research overall: Unpaired chains resulted from sequencing bulk RNA of unsorted whole blood. Study outcomes and limitations: Lookups in VDJdb leaned toward anti-spike CD8 responses and missed private and CD4 specificities.

In the library, individual cDNA molecules carried attached unique molecular identifiers. TCRdb reprocessed the 5' RACE reads with MiXCR, giving one entry per CDR3 protein. The sample records 68,000 or so distinct CDR3 sequences, 10% to 15% being singletons. Germline V gives CDR1 SGHKS, CDR2 YYEKEE (reference sequence). V lost 4 bases and J lost 3, with 14 bases in between. The CDR3 spans 15 residues. Sequenced: whole blood. The sequence was collected from an adult who was a healthcare worker with PCR-confirmed SARS-CoV-2 infection or an uninfected control (not recorded which). The gene calls are TRBV5-5 and TRBJ1-5; D is undetermined. The CDR3 nucleotides read TGTGCCAGCAGCCCTGGTCCGGTTATCAATCAGCCCCAGCATTTT. This gives the protein CASSPGPVINQPQHF.